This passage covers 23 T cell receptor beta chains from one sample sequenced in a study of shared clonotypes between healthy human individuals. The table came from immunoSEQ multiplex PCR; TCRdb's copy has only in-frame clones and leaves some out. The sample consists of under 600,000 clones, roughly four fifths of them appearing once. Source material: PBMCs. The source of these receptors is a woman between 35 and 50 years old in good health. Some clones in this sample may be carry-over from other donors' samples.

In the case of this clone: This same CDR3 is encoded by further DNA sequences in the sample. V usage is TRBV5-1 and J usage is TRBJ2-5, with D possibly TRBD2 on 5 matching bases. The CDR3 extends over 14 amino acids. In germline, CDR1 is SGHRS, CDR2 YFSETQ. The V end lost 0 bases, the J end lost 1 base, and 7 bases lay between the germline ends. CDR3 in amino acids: CASSLGSGQETQYF. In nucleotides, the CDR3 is TGCGCCAGCAGCTTGGGGAGCGGCCAAGAGACCCAGTACTTC.

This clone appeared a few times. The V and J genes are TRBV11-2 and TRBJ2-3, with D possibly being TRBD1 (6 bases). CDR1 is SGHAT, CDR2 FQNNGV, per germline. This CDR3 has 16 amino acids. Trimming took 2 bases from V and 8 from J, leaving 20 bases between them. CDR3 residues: CASSLPGGGFTVTQYF. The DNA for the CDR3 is TGTGCCAGCAGCTTACCCGGTGGGGGCTTTACGGTTACGCAGTATTTT. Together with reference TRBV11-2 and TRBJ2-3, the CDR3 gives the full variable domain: EAGVAQSPRYKIIEKRQSVAFWCNPISGHATLYWYQQILGQGPKLLIQFQNNGVVDDSQLPKDRFSAERLKGVDSTLKIQPAKLEDSAVYLCASSLPGGGFTVTQYFGPGTRLTVL.

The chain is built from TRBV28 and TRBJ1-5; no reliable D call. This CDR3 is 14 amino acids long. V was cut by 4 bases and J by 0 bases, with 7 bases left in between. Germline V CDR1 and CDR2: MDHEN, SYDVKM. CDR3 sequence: CASSYPYSNQPQHF. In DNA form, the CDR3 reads TGTGCCAGCAGTTATCCTTATAGCAATCAGCCCCAGCATTTT.

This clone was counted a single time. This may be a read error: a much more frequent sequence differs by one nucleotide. DNA for the CDR3: TGTGCCAGCAGCTTATCAGCAGGGACAGATACGCAGTATTTT. This encodes CASSLSAGTDTQYF. The chain links TRBV7-9 to TRBJ2-3; weak D call: TRBD1 (5 bases). CDR1 and CDR2 (germline): SEHNR, FQNEAQ (reference sequence). Trimming pared 2 bases from V and 3 bases from J, leaving 9 bases between. The CDR3 contains 14 residues.

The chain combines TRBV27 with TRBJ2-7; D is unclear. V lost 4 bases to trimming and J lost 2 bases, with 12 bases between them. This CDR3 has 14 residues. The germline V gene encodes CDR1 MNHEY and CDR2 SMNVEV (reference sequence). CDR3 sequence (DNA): TGTGCCAGCAGTTCCCGAGGCGGAGCCTACGAGCAGTACTTC. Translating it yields CASSSRGGAYEQYF.

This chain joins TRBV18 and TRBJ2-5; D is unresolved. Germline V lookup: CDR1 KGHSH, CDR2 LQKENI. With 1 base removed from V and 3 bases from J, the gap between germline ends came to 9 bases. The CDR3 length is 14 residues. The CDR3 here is CASSPQSAEETQYF. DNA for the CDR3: TGTGCCAGCTCACCACAGTCTGCGGAAGAGACCCAGTACTTC.

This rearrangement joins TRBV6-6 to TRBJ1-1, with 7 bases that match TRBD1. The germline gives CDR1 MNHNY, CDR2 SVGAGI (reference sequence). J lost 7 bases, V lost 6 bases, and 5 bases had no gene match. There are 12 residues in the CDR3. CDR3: CASSKRQGEAFF. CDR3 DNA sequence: TGTGCCAGCAGCAAGAGACAGGGTGAAGCTTTCTTT.

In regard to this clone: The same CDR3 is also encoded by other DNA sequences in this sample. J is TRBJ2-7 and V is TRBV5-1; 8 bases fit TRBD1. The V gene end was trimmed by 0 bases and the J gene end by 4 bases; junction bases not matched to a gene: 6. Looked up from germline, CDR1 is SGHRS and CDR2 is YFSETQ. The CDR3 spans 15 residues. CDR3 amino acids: CASSLGGTGTYEQYF. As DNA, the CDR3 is TGCGCCAGCAGCTTGGGTGGGACAGGAACATACGAGCAGTACTTC.

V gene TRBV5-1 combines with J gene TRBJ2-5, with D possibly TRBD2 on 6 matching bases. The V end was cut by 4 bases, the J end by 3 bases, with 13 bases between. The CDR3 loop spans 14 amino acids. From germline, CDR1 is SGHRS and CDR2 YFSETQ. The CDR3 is CASSSRRAEETQYF. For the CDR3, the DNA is TGCGCCAGCAGCAGCCGGAGGGCTGAAGAGACCCAGTACTTC.

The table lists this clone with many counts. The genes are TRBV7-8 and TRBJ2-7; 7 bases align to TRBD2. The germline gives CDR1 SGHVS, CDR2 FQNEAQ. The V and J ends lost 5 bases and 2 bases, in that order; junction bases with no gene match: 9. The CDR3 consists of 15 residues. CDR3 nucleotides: TGTGCCAGCAGCCTTAGCGGGTATTCCGCCTACGAGCAGTACTTC. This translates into CASSLSGYSAYEQYF.

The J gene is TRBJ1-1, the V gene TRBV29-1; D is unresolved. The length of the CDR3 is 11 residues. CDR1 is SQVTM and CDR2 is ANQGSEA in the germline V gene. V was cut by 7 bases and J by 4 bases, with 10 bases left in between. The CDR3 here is CSGDVGTEAFF. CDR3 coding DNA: TGCAGCGGAGACGTCGGCACTGAAGCTTTCTTT.

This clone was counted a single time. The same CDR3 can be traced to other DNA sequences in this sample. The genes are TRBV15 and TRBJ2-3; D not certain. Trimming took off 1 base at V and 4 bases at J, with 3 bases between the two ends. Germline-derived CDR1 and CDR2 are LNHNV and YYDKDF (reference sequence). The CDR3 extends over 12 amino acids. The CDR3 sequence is CATSRVSDTQYF. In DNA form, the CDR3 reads TGTGCCACCAGCAGAGTTTCAGATACGCAGTATTTT.

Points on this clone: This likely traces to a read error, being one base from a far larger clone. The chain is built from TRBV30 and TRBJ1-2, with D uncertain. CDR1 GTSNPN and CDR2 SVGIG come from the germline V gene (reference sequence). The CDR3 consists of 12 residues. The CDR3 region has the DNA TGTGCCTGGAGTCGACCGACCTATGGCTACGCCTTC. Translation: CAWSRPTYGYAF.

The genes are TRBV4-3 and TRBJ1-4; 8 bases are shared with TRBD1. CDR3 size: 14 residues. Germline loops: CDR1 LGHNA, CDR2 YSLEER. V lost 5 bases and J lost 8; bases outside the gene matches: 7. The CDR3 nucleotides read TGCGCCAGCAGCGCAGGGGGCGCGGGCGAAAAACTGTTTTTT. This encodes CASSAGGAGEKLFF.

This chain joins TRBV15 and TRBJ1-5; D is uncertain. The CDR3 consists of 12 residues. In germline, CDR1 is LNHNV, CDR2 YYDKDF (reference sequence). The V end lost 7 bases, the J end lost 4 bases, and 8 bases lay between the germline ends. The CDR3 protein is CATNRGNQPQHF. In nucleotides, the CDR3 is TGTGCCACCAACCGCGGGAATCAGCCCCAGCATTTT.

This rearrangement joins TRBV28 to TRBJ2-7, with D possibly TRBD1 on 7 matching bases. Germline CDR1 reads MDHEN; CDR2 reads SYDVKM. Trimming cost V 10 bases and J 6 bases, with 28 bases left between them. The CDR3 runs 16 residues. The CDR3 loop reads CATRGVTDYRRLEQYF. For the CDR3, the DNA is TGTGCCACCAGGGGGGTGACGGACTACCGCCGCCTCGAGCAGTACTTC.

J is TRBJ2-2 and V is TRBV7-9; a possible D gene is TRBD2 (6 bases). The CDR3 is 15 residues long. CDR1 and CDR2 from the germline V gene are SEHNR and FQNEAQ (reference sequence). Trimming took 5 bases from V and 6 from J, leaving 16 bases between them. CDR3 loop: CASSLRGSLAGELFF. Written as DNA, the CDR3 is TGTGCCAGCAGCCTGCGGGGCTCTTTGGCCGGGGAGCTGTTTTTT.

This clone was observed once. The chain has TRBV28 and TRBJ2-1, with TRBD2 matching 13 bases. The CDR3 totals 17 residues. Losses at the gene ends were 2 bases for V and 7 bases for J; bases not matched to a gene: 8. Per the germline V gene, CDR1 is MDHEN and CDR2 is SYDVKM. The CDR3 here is CASSLIIGTSGTNEQFF. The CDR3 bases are TGTGCCAGCAGTTTAATCATAGGGACTAGCGGGACTAATGAGCAGTTCTTC.

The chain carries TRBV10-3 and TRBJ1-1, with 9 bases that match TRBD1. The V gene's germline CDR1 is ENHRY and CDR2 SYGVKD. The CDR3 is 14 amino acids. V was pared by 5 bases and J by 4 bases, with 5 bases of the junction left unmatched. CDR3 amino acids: CAISLDRGFTEAFF. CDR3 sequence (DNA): TGTGCCATCAGTTTAGACAGGGGGTTCACTGAAGCTTTCTTT.

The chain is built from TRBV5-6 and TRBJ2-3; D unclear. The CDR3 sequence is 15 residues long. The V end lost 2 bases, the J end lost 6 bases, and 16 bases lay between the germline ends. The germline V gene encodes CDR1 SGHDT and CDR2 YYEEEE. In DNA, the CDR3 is TGTGCCAGCAGCTTCTCAGGACGGGTTCCGGATACGCAGTATTTT. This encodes CASSFSGRVPDTQYF.

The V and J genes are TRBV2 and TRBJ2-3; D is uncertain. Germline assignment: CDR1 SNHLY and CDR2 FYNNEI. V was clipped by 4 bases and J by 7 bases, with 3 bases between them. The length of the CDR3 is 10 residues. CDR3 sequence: CASSVYTQYF. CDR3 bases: TGTGCCAGCAGTGTATATACGCAGTATTTT.

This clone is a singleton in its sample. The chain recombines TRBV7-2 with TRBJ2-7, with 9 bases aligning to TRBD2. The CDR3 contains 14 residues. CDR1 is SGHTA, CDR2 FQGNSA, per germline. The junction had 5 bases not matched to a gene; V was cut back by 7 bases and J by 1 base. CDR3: CASTPLAGSYEQYF. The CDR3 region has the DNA TGTGCCAGCACCCCACTAGCGGGTTCCTACGAGCAGTACTTC.

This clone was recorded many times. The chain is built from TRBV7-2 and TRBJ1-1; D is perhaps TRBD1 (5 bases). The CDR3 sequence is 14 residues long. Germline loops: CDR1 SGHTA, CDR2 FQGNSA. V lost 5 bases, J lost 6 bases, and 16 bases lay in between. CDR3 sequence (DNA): TGTGCCAGCAGCCTCCTGGGGGGGTTCGCTGAAGCTTTCTTT. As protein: CASSLLGGFAEAFF.